Given below is one T cell receptor (beta chain) in context. Trimming pared 1 base from V and 5 bases from J, leaving 11 bases between. The CDR3 loop spans 14 amino acids. Germline V CDR1 and CDR2: MNHNS, SASEGT. The data derive from a study of blood T cell repertoires in COVID-19. Study-wide background: Samples came from the United States, Italy and Spain, spanning acute and convalescent COVID-19. PBMCs, B-cell-depleted T cells, or T cells provided the cDNA or gDNA that made up the material.

Original data processing: Estimated nucleated cell counts came from reference gene primer amplification. Sequencing was performed with immunoSEQ multiplex PCR; in TCRdb, only in-frame clones are kept and a portion is missing. The DNA gave D and trimming, while V, J and clone size come from that table. The sample gives about 220,000 clones, less than 90% of which show up once; approximately 5% is in the top ten. The rearrangement joins TRBV6-1 to TRBJ1-2; D possibly corresponds to TRBD1 (5 bases). The TCR sequence derives from a woman aged 60 to 75 who had recovered from COVID-19. Sequencing was carried out using peripheral blood. This CDR3 is CASSEGQGGYGYTF. CDR3 nucleotides: TGTGCCAGCAGTGAAGGGCAGGGTGGGTATGGCTACACCTTC.